This T cell receptor beta chain was sequenced for a study of blood T cell repertoires in COVID-19. Study details: COVID-19 samples from acute and convalescent phases originated in the United States, Italy and Spain. Nucleic acid was either cDNA or gDNA, and it came from T cells, B-cell-depleted T cells, or PBMCs.

V was pared by 2 bases and J by 5 bases, with 12 bases of the junction left unmatched. This CDR3 spans 17 amino acids. CDR1 is ENHRY and CDR2 is SYGVKD in the germline V gene. In the original analysis: Estimates of nucleated cell counts were drawn from the amplification of reference gene primers. Using immunoSEQ multiplex PCR, the repertoire was profiled, and TCRdb retains in-frame clones only, with some absent. V and J calls and clone size are copied from that table; D and trimming were computed from the DNA. The data hold a few hundred thousand clones, with 80% to 90% observed a single time. The V call is TRBV10-3, the J call TRBJ2-1; 7 nucleotides line up with TRBD1. Sequencing used peripheral blood. This clonotype was obtained from a woman between 50 and 59 years old who had recovered from COVID-19. CDR3 in DNA: TGTGCCATCAGTGAGAGACAGGGAACCTCCCTTAACAATGAGCAGTTCTTC. It yields the protein CAISERQGTSLNNEQFF.